A single T cell receptor (beta chain) is shown here with its context. No cognate antigen has been identified for it. Per-base quality was not reported, and no clone a single base away is much larger than it. The data originate from a study of OX40 agonist ivuxolimab in advanced cancers. About the study as a whole: Ivuxolimab was an agonistic, fully human IgG2 monoclonal antibody directed against OX40 (CD134), a costimulatory receptor. Prior anti-PD-1, anti-PD-L1 or anti-CTLA-4 therapy was permitted, and 35% to 40% of dose-escalation patients had received checkpoint inhibitors. The point of sequencing TCRbeta in the periphery was to test whether ivuxolimab changed TCR sequence diversity and drove clonal T-cell expansion. Of the approximately 50 patients in dose escalation, 19 had hepatocellular carcinoma, roughly 15 had melanoma, 9 had renal cell carcinoma and 9 had head and neck cancer. The paper reports the monotherapy dose-escalation portion (N of about 51 patients) of the phase I ivuxolimab trial. Intravenous ivuxolimab was administered to patients every 2 weeks at six dose levels: 0.01, 0.1, 0.3, 1.5, 3 and 10 mg/kg. A male proportion of 82.7% and a mean age of approximately 62 years, ranging from roughly 23 to 79, were recorded for the dose-escalation cohort. Partial responses occurred in three dose-escalation patients: two with cutaneous melanoma and one with hepatocellular carcinoma.

The trial excluded patients who had a history of autoimmune disease or who were on systemic immunosuppression. Peripheral blood for TCR sequencing was drawn from every dose cohort at baseline, at cycle 4 day 1 and at cycle 7 day 1. Samples were obtained from an open-label, multicenter, first-in-human phase I dose-escalation trial of ivuxolimab. Adults with locally advanced or metastatic melanoma, renal cell, hepatocellular, or head and neck squamous cell carcinoma were enrolled in the trial. Before TCR sequencing, CD4+ and CD8+ T cells were separately sorted from peripheral blood. For sequencing of the TCRbeta CDR3 region, genomic DNA was extracted from the sorted cells. The immunoSEQ Assay was used to sequence the TCRbeta CDR3 regions. The clones in this table, taken by TCRdb from immuneACCESS, are in-frame only. Not every clone is retained; where verified, under half of the shortfall comes from an unresolved V gene, and the cause of the rest is unknown. The sample includes roughly 90,000 clones, with around 88% observed a single time. Clones ranked in the top ten supply approximately 1.5% of the sample.

CDR1 and CDR2 are drawn from the germline V gene: SGDLS, YYNGEE. The CDR3 measures 14 amino acids from cysteine to phenylalanine. Here the CDR3 DNA is all that survives: 42 bases in frame from base 1. Here V drops 4 bases and J drops 0 bases, and the junction holds 4 bases not matched to any gene. The study at large found these results: After ivuxolimab, CD8+ T cells had more expanded clones than CD4+ T cells on average. Clonal expansion of both CD4+ and CD8+ blood T cells was observed from baseline to week 6 at doses 0.1 to 3.0 mg/kg. Antigen specificity was not determined for the clonally expanded peripheral T cells. In the 0.1-3.0 mg/kg groups, partial responders were among the patients with the lowest normalized peripheral clonal expansion, particularly in CD8+ T cells. Low levels of normalized T-cell clonal expansion were also seen in some nonresponding patients.

The sequenced sample was CD4+ or CD8+ T cells sorted from blood, obtained in a trial of the OX40 agonist ivuxolimab. This TCR was recovered from an adult with an advanced solid tumor such as melanoma, head and neck, liver or kidney cancer. The V and J genes are TRBV9 and TRBJ2-7; 7 central nucleotides agree with TRBD1. The CDR3 sequence is CASSPGDSSYEQYF. The base sequence is TGTGCCAGCAGCCCCGGGGACAGCTCCTACGAGCAGTACTTC.